Here is one T cell receptor (beta chain) with its context. In the authors' workflow: Using reference gene primer amplification, nucleated cell counts were estimated. Produced via immunoSEQ multiplex PCR; TCRdb's table is partial and in-frame only. V and J calls and clone size are copied from that table; D and trimming were computed from the DNA. Among around 260,000 clones listed, approximately 83% were seen once. The sample originates from a study of blood T cell repertoires in COVID-19. The overall study: Collection of acute and convalescent COVID-19 samples took place in the United States, Italy and Spain. T cells, B-cell-depleted T cells, or PBMCs provided the cDNA or gDNA that served as material.

Donors in Cohort 3 who had recovered were those with two negative PCRs, healthcare professional clearance, or resolution of their symptoms. V lost 5 bases, J lost 4 bases, and 11 bases lay in between. The CDR3 is made up of 13 amino acids. From germline, CDR1 is MNHEY and CDR2 SMNVEV (reference sequence). Sample: PBMCs or T cells enriched from blood (not recorded which). The TCR was taken from a woman aged 25 to 39 who had recovered from COVID-19. The chain has TRBV27 and TRBJ1-2; D is uncertain. The CDR3 sequence: CASSMVAGYGYTF. The CDR3 bases are TGTGCCAGCAGTATGGTAGCCGGCTATGGCTACACCTTC.